Shown below are 11 T cell receptor beta chains from a single sample sequenced in a study of blood T cells in healthy people across ages. It was with a sample-barcoded 5' primer and a J-beta primer mix that a second PCR of roughly 7 to 12 cycles was run. TCRdb itself ran the 5' RACE reads through MiXCR, one entry per CDR3 protein. The data hold about 560,000 distinct CDR3 sequences, with about a quarter observed a single time. This sample was also put to use in a study of T cells of mothers and their children.

The sample comprised blood. These receptors came from a boy aged 2-9 years in good health.

This rearrangement joins TRBV7-9 to TRBJ2-4; D gene unclear. The CDR3 is 12 residues long. The V and J ends lost 5 bases and 9 bases respectively, with 11 bases between them. CDR1 and CDR2 from the germline V gene are SEHNR and FQNEAQ (reference sequence). The CDR3 nucleotides read TGTGCCAGCAGCCCCCCCGTTGGCATTCAGTACTTC. This translates into CASSPPVGIQYF.

The V gene is TRBV6-2 or TRBV6-3, the J gene TRBJ1-6; maybe TRBD1 (5 bases). The CDR3 spans 14 residues. The V gene's germline CDR1 is MNHEY and CDR2 SVGEGT. Trimming left V 8 bases short and J 11 bases short, with 19 bases between. The CDR3 DNA is TGTGCCAGCGACCACCCGACCTTAGGGGCACCCCTCCACTTT. Translating gives CASDHPTLGAPLHF.

V gene TRBV27 combines with J gene TRBJ2-1; TRBD1 is a possible D gene (5 bases). The end of the DNA aligns better with TRBJ2-7, so the J call may be wrong. CDR1 is MNHEY and CDR2 is SMNVEV in the germline V gene (reference sequence). There are 11 residues in the CDR3. CDR3 DNA sequence: TGTGCCAGCACACATGCAGGGTTGCAGTACTTC. Amino acids: CASTHAGLQYF.

There are a few counts of this clonotype. The rearrangement links TRBV4-3 to TRBJ1-5, with D unclear. Germline V lookup: CDR1 LGHNA, CDR2 YSLEER. The CDR3 has 15 amino acids. V was clipped by 0 bases and J by 2 bases, with 8 bases between them. The CDR3 loop is CASSQEVDGNQPQHF. The CDR3 DNA is TGCGCCAGCAGCCAAGAGGTCGATGGCAATCAGCCCCAGCATTTT.

The chain uses TRBV4-3 and TRBJ2-1; TRBD1 aligns across 12 bases. This CDR3 is 15 amino acids long. Trimming removed 2 bases from V and 10 bases from J; junction bases left unmatched: 6. CDR1 and CDR2 (germline): LGHNA, YSLEER. CDR3 loop: CASSQRDRGHEEQFF. In nucleotides, the CDR3 is TGCGCCAGCAGCCAACGGGACAGGGGGCATGAGGAGCAGTTCTTC.

This rearrangement joins TRBV6-6 to TRBJ2-2; 8 bases are shared with TRBD2. This CDR3 has 15 residues. V lost 6 bases to trimming and J lost 1 base; unmatched junction nucleotides: 4. Germline assignment: CDR1 MNHNY and CDR2 SVGAGI (reference sequence). The CDR3 loop is CASSPGGQNTGELFF. CDR3 in DNA: TGTGCCAGCAGCCCGGGGGGGCAGAACACCGGGGAGCTGTTTTTT.

V is TRBV10-2 and J is TRBJ2-5; 10 bases fit TRBD2. V lost 0 bases, J lost 5 bases, and 3 bases stayed unmatched. Germline V CDR1 and CDR2: WSHSY, SAAADI. CDR3 length equals 15 residues. The CDR3 DNA reads as TGCGCCAGCAGTGAGTCGTCTAGCGGGGGCGAGACCCAGTACTTC. Translating gives CASSESSSGGETQYF.

The table lists this clonotype with a few counts. This chain joins TRBV6-1 and TRBJ1-1; possibly TRBD1 for D (5 bases). Trimming pared 2 bases from V and 1 base from J, leaving 11 bases between. The V gene's germline CDR1 is MNHNS and CDR2 SASEGT. The length of the CDR3 is 15 residues. The CDR3 spells CASSETDSPNTEAFF. CDR3 bases: TGTGCCAGCAGTGAAACCGACAGCCCGAACACTGAAGCTTTCTTT.

This clonotype was found a few times. The chain employs TRBV29-1 and TRBJ2-1, with D hard to call. CDR1 and CDR2 from the germline V gene are SQVTM and ANQGSEA. The CDR3 extends over 12 amino acids. CDR3 loop: CSLSTSYNEQFF. The DNA for the CDR3 is TGCTCTCTGTCAACCTCCTACAATGAGCAGTTCTTC.

This clonotype was recorded many times. This chain links TRBV12-3 or TRBV12-4 with TRBJ1-1, with 9 bases fitting TRBD1. V was clipped by 5 bases and J by 3 bases; unmatched bases: 7. This CDR3 has 15 amino acids. Here the CDR3 DNA reads TGTGCCAGCAGTCAGTCGACAGGGGGGGACACTGAAGCTTTCTTT. Translation gives CASSQSTGGDTEAFF.

This chain links TRBV11-1 with TRBJ2-2, with D possibly TRBD2 on 5 matching bases. The germline V gene encodes CDR1 SGHAT and CDR2 FQDESV (reference sequence). This CDR3 is 16 amino acids long. V was clipped by 5 bases and J by 4 bases, with 17 bases between them. CDR3 sequence: CASSPLGRGPTGELFF. CDR3 DNA sequence: TGTGCCAGCAGCCCTTTAGGAAGAGGGCCCACCGGGGAGCTGTTTTTT.